This is a list of T cell receptor beta chains from one sample in a study of blood T cell repertoires in COVID-19. Repertoires were generated with immunoSEQ multiplex PCR, while TCRdb's copy carries only in-frame clones and drops some. The sample lists roughly 110,000 clones, around 90% seen once, with 4.9% in the top ten. Sequenced: peripheral blood. These receptors were collected from a man aged 35 to 55 with active or convalescent COVID-19. Each CDR3 is given with its conserved first and last residue. The D gene is left open where the match is weak. Some rows have no size entry. The others give once, few or many, or a class for an expanded clone.

len,j_gene,v_gene,abundance,d_gene,CDR3aa,CDR3nt
15,TRBJ1-1,TRBV7-3,.,.,CASSLDSMVGTEAFF,TGTGCCAGCAGCTTGGACTCGATGGTCGGCACTGAAGCTTTCTTT
15,TRBJ2-5,TRBV5-4,.,.,CASSLRFGEQETQYF,TGTGCCAGCAGCTTGCGGTTTGGAGAACAAGAGACCCAGTACTTC
13,TRBJ2-5,TRBV30,.,.,CAWSRGLRETQYF,TGTGCCTGGAGTAGGGGACTTCGGGAGACCCAGTACTTC
13,TRBJ2-1,TRBV25-1,.,TRBD1,CAHGTGGLHEQFF,TGCGCGCACGGAACAGGGGGTCTCCATGAGCAGTTCTTC
11,TRBJ1-1,TRBV25-1,few,.,CASRMVGEAFF,TGTGCCAGCAGGATGGTCGGGGAAGCTTTCTTT
15,TRBJ1-4,TRBV6-5,.,TRBD1,CASSLLTGRNEKLFF,TGTGCCAGCAGCCTCCTGACAGGGAGGAATGAAAAACTGTTTTTT
17,TRBJ2-4,TRBV7-2,.,TRBD2,CASTSSSGRAEMDIQYF,TGTGCCAGCACCTCCTCTAGCGGGAGGGCCGAAATGGACATTCAGTACTTC
15,TRBJ2-3,TRBV5-1,.,TRBD2,CASSSGGTWGDTQYF,TGCGCCAGCAGCTCGGGGGGGACCTGGGGTGATACGCAGTATTTT
15,TRBJ1-4,TRBV5-4,few,.,CASSLGRSANEKLFF,TGTGCCAGCAGCTTGGGGCGGTCTGCTAATGAAAAACTGTTTTTT
15,TRBJ2-3,TRBV3-1/TRBV3-2,.,TRBD2,CASSQTSGRTDTQYF,TGTGCCAGCAGCCAAACTAGCGGACGCACAGATACGCAGTATTTT
16,TRBJ1-2,TRBV4-3,.,TRBD1,CASSREAGQTNYGYTF,TGCGCCAGCAGCCGAGAGGCGGGACAGACTAACTATGGCTACACCTTC
13,TRBJ2-7,TRBV5-8,.,TRBD1,CASRTGNSVEQYF,TGTGCCAGCAGGACAGGGAACTCGGTCGAGCAGTACTTC
16,TRBJ2-1,TRBV5-5,once,TRBD1,CASSLGGQGFLNEQFF,TGTGCCAGCAGCTTGGGCGGACAGGGGTTTCTAAATGAGCAGTTCTTC
14,TRBJ2-2,TRBV11-3,.,.,CASSSNIRAGELFF,TGTGCCAGCAGCTCCAACATCAGGGCCGGGGAGCTGTTTTTT
15,TRBJ2-1,TRBV28,.,.,CASSSPRERHNEQFF,TGTGCCAGCAGTTCCCCTCGGGAGAGGCACAATGAGCAGTTCTTC
14,TRBJ2-5,TRBV7-8,.,.,CASRLADREGTQYF,TGTGCCAGCAGGCTGGCGGACAGGGAGGGGACCCAGTACTTC
14,TRBJ2-5,TRBV19,.,.,CASSIAGGQETQYF,TGTGCCAGTAGTATTGCCGGAGGCCAAGAGACCCAGTACTTC
12,TRBJ2-3,TRBV5-1,.,.,CASSASPDTQYF,TGCGCCAGCAGCGCGAGTCCCGATACGCAGTATTTT
14,TRBJ1-3,TRBV9,.,.,CASSAWTEGNTIYF,TGTGCCAGCAGCGCCTGGACAGAAGGAAACACCATATATTTT
13,TRBJ2-7,TRBV27,.,.,CASSLGSMNEQYF,TGTGCCAGCAGTTTAGGTTCTATGAACGAGCAGTACTTC
22,TRBJ2-6,TRBV13,.,TRBD2,CASSAIGGLAGIGGSGANVLTF,TGTGCCAGCAGCGCGATCGGCGGACTAGCGGGAATAGGAGGCTCTGGGGCCAACGTCCTGACTTTC
13,TRBJ1-4,TRBV2,.,.,CASRLTGGEKLFF,TGTGCCAGCAGGCTGACAGGTGGGGAAAAACTGTTTTTT
17,TRBJ2-2,TRBV10-3,.,TRBD2,CAISPGTGREGTGELFF,TGTGCCATCAGCCCGGGGACCGGGAGGGAGGGCACCGGGGAGCTGTTTTTT
16,TRBJ2-4,TRBV3-1/TRBV3-2,.,TRBD2,CASSSLAGIAKNIQYF,TGTGCCAGCAGCTCCCTAGCGGGGATAGCCAAAAACATTCAGTACTTC
15,TRBJ1-5,TRBV28,.,TRBD1,CASSLFDRDNQPQHF,TGTGCCAGCAGTTTATTCGACAGGGACAATCAGCCCCAGCATTTT
16,TRBJ1-2,TRBV28,once,.,CASPVPPGTPNYGYTF,TGTGCCAGCCCTGTACCTCCGGGGACACCTAACTATGGCTACACCTTC
13,TRBJ2-5,TRBV27,.,.,CASSFGAGETQYF,TGTGCCAGCAGTTTTGGGGCGGGGGAGACCCAGTACTTC
12,TRBJ1-1,TRBV7-2,.,TRBD1,CASSSQGGEAFF,TGTGCCAGCAGCTCTCAGGGGGGTGAAGCTTTCTTT
15,TRBJ2-3,TRBV9,.,TRBD2,CASSPRSGSTGTQYF,TGTGCCAGCAGCCCTCGTAGCGGGAGCACTGGTACGCAGTATTTT
13,TRBJ1-1,TRBV10-3,.,.,CASHRAANTEAFF,TGTGCCAGCCACAGGGCGGCGAACACTGAAGCTTTCTTT
12,TRBJ2-2,TRBV27,few,.,CASSPLTGELFF,TGTGCCAGCAGTCCCCTCACCGGGGAGCTGTTTTTT
14,TRBJ1-6,TRBV7-3,few,.,CASSFSGDNSPLHF,TGTGCCAGCAGCTTCTCAGGGGATAATTCACCCCTCCACTTT
13,TRBJ1-2,TRBV7-2,.,TRBD1,CASSFDRGLSYTF,TGTGCCAGCAGCTTTGACAGGGGCCTGAGCTACACCTTC